Below are 11 T cell receptor beta chains sequenced from a single sample in a study of cytomegalovirus exposure and HLA in healthy donors. 13 Jbeta primers and 60 Vbeta primers were used for the PCR. TCRdb's table, derived via immunoSEQ multiplex PCR, lists solely in-frame clones and lacks some. The repertoire includes a few hundred thousand clones, around 89% of them detected once, and approximately 1% sits in the top ten. Material: PBMCs. The receptors derive from a woman younger than 30 in good health and CMV-seronegative.

The chain is built from TRBV27 and TRBJ2-3; D is unresolved. This CDR3 has 14 amino acids. CDR1 is MNHEY and CDR2 is SMNVEV in the germline V gene (reference sequence). Trimming pared 5 bases from V and 3 bases from J, leaving 12 bases between. The CDR3 region has the DNA TGTGCCAGCAGTCCAAAGACAACAACAGATACGCAGTATTTT. This encodes CASSPKTTTDTQYF.

The chain recombines TRBV4-1 with TRBJ2-2; the D gene is possibly TRBD2 (7 bases). The V and J ends lost 4 bases and 7 bases respectively, with 16 bases between them. The CDR3 consists of 15 residues. The germline CDR1 and CDR2 sequences are MGHRA and YSYEKL. The CDR3 loop reads CASSLGGRGDGELFF. CDR3 sequence (DNA): TGCGCCAGCAGCCTGGGGGGGCGGGGTGACGGGGAGCTGTTTTTT.

J is TRBJ2-7 and V is TRBV15; possibly TRBD1 for D (6 bases). V gave up 1 base and J gave up 6 bases, with 16 bases separating them. Germline V lookup: CDR1 LNHNV, CDR2 YYDKDF (reference sequence). This CDR3 has 15 amino acids. The CDR3 DNA is TGTGCCACCAGCAGAGGAATCAGGGGCGGCGTCGAGCAGTACTTC. Translating it yields CATSRGIRGGVEQYF.

V and J are TRBV7-6 and TRBJ1-1; 7 positions match TRBD1. Germline loops: CDR1 SGHVS, CDR2 FNYEAQ. Trimming removed 5 bases from V and 8 bases from J; junction bases left unmatched: 11. This CDR3 is 14 amino acids long. The CDR3 sequence: CASSLRDRPEEAFF. In DNA, the CDR3 is TGTGCCAGCAGCCTCCGGGACAGACCTGAAGAAGCTTTCTTT.

The sample holds a few counts of this clone. The V and J genes are TRBV4-1 and TRBJ1-6; possible D gene TRBD1, 6 bases. Germline V CDR1 and CDR2: MGHRA, YSYEKL. Trimming left V 4 bases short and J 3 bases short, with 16 bases between. CDR3 size: 17 residues. The CDR3 loop is CASSRFPTGDYNSPLHF. Written as DNA, the CDR3 is TGCGCCAGCAGCCGCTTCCCGACAGGAGACTATAATTCACCCCTCCACTTT.

This chain joins TRBV6-5 and TRBJ1-2; TRBD1 aligns across 11 bases. The CDR3 sequence is 14 residues long. CDR1 and CDR2 (germline): MNHEY, SVGAGI. The junction had 2 bases not matched to a gene; V was cut back by 2 bases and J by 6 bases. The CDR3 coding sequence is TGTGCCAGCAGTTACGGACAGGGGGCAGATGGCTACACCTTC. Translating it yields CASSYGQGADGYTF.

A remark on this clone: The junction and the germline gene differ at one end; a read error may be behind it. The chain joins TRBV7-9 to TRBJ2-2, with unresolved D. CDR3 size: 12 residues. The germline V gene encodes CDR1 SEHNR and CDR2 FQNEAQ (reference sequence). CDR3 protein: CSSSPETGELFF. DNA for the CDR3: TGTTCCAGCAGCCCTGAGACCGGGGAGCTGTTTTTT.

This clone showed up just once. V is TRBV4-3 and J is TRBJ1-1, with 9 bases identical to TRBD1. Germline CDR1 is LGHNA and CDR2 is YSLEER. The V segment lost 5 bases and the J segment 4 bases; nucleotides outside the gene matches: 5. CDR3 length: 14 amino acids. CDR3 amino acids: CASSVQGARTEAFF. The CDR3 DNA is TGCGCCAGCAGCGTACAGGGGGCCCGCACTGAAGCTTTCTTT.

The J gene is TRBJ1-5, the V gene TRBV5-1; D remains ambiguous. This CDR3 has 15 residues. Trimming shortened V by 2 bases and J by 7 bases, and 16 bases separated the two germline ends. Germline V gene data show CDR1 as SGHRS and CDR2 as YFSETQ. The chain's CDR3 is CASSLSPLMGQPQHF. The CDR3 DNA is TGCGCCAGCAGCTTATCCCCCTTAATGGGCCAGCCCCAGCATTTT. Complete variable domain (other parts from reference TRBV5-1 and TRBJ1-5): KAGVTQTPRYLIKTRGQQVTLSCSPISGHRSVSWYQQTPGQGLQFLFEYFSETQRNKGNFPGRFSGRQFSNSRSEMNVSTLELGDSALYLCASSLSPLMGQPQHFGDGTRLSIL.

This clone was counted a single time. This chain links TRBV19 with TRBJ2-5; 8 positions match TRBD2. The V gene end was trimmed by 6 bases and the J gene end by 3 bases; junction bases not matched to a gene: 3. CDR3 length equals 13 residues. Germline loops: CDR1 LNHDA, CDR2 SQIVND (reference sequence). CDR3 nucleotide sequence: TGTGCCAGTAGGCCACTAGCGGAAGAGACCCAGTACTTC. Translation: CASRPLAEETQYF.

This chain links TRBV29-1 with TRBJ2-2; 9 bases map to TRBD2. The ends lost 1 base at V and 8 bases at J; junction bases unmatched: 2. Germline loops: CDR1 SQVTM, CDR2 ANQGSEA. This CDR3 contains 13 residues. DNA of the CDR3: TGCAGCGTTGAAGGGCTAGCGGGAGGGGAGCTGTTTTTT. It codes for CSVEGLAGGELFF.